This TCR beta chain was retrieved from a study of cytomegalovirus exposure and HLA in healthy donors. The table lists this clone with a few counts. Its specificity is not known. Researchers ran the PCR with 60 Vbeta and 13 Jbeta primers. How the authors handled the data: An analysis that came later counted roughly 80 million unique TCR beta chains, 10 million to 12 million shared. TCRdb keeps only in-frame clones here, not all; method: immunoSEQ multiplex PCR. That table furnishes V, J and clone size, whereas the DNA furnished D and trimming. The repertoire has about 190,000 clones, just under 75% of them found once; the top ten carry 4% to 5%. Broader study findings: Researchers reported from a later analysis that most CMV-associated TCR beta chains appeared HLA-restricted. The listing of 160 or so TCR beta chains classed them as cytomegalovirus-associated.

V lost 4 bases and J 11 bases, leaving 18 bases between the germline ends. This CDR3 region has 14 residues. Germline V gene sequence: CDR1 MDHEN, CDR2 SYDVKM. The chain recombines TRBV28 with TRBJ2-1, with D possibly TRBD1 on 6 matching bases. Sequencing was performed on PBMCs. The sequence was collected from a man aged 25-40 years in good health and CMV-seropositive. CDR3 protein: CASSSPGTPYKQFF. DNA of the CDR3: TGTGCCAGCAGTTCACCCGGGACACCCTACAAGCAGTTCTTC.